A selection of T cell receptor beta chains follows, all from one sample in a study of T-cell memory formation after mild COVID-19. TCRdb fed the 5' RACE reads into MiXCR, producing one record per CDR3 protein. The top ten hold approximately 13% of the sample, which has roughly 130,000 distinct CDR3 sequences, about a sixth seen once. The specimen was PBMCs or a T cell subset sorted from them (not recorded which). The receptors shown here come from an adult woman who had mild COVID-19 (a few samples of this study predate the infection). Cell type and time point are not known. Both conserved end residues are part of each CDR3. Each record gives: CDR3 DNA, CDR3 protein, V gene, clone size, D gene, CDR3 length, J gene. D genes are given only for firm matches. Clone sizes are given selectively: once, few, many, or a class where the clone is expanded.

DNA: TGTGCCAGCAGCTTTTCAGCGTTTAGCTCCTACGAGCAGTACTTC
CDR3: CASSFSAFSSYEQYF
V: TRBV7-2
size: NA
D: NA
length: 15
J: TRBJ2-7

DNA: TGTGCTAGCAGCCGGATCCACAATGAGCAGTTCTTC
CDR3: CASSRIHNEQFF
V: TRBV7-7
size: NA
D: NA
length: 12
J: TRBJ2-1

DNA: TGTGCCAGCAGCAACGGGGGGGATTCCTATGGCTACACCTTC
CDR3: CASSNGGDSYGYTF
V: TRBV6-2/TRBV6-3
size: NA
D: NA
length: 14
J: TRBJ1-2

DNA: TGTGCCAGCAGCTTGGCCGGAACTAGTGGGGTGCGGGAGACCCAGTACTTC
CDR3: CASSLAGTSGVRETQYF
V: TRBV5-6
size: few
D: NA
length: 17
J: TRBJ2-5

DNA: TGTGCCAGCAGTAACAGGGTGAATGAGCAGTTCTTC
CDR3: CASSNRVNEQFF
V: TRBV6-2/TRBV6-3
size: few
D: NA
length: 12
J: TRBJ2-1

DNA: TGCAGCGCCCTGACAGGGTGGAACGAGCAGTACTTC
CDR3: CSALTGWNEQYF
V: TRBV29-1
size: NA
D: TRBD1
length: 12
J: TRBJ2-7

DNA: TGTGCCAGCAGCCAAGAGGGCGGTTCCTACGAGCAGTACTTC
CDR3: CASSQEGGSYEQYF
V: TRBV4-2
size: NA
D: NA
length: 14
J: TRBJ2-7

DNA: TGTGCCAGCGGACTCAGTCCCTACGAGCAGTACTTC
CDR3: CASGLSPYEQYF
V: TRBV27
size: few
D: NA
length: 12
J: TRBJ2-7

DNA: TGTGCCAGCAAAACAGGCGAGAACACTGAAGCCTTCTTT
CDR3: CASKTGENTEAFF
V: TRBV2
size: NA
D: NA
length: 13
J: TRBJ1-1

DNA: TGCGCCAGCAGCCCAGAGAGGGGGAACCAAGCGTATGGCTACACCTTC
CDR3: CASSPERGNQAYGYTF
V: TRBV4-1
size: few
D: NA
length: 16
J: TRBJ1-2

DNA: TGTGCCAGCAGTGATTCAGGACTAGCGGGGGGTCCCGGTACGCAGTATTTT
CDR3: CASSDSGLAGGPGTQYF
V: TRBV2
size: few
D: TRBD2
length: 17
J: TRBJ2-3

DNA: TGCGCCAGCAGCCAAGTCCAACGGGACTATGGCTACACCTTC
CDR3: CASSQVQRDYGYTF
V: TRBV4-3
size: few
D: NA
length: 14
J: TRBJ1-2

DNA: TGTGCCAGCAGTTACACAAACAGGGGGCCGAATGAGCAGTTCTTC
CDR3: CASSYTNRGPNEQFF
V: TRBV6-5
size: many
D: TRBD1
length: 15
J: TRBJ2-1

DNA: TGCGCCAGCAGCTTGGAGAGAAGTAGCTACAATGAGCAGTTCTTC
CDR3: CASSLERSSYNEQFF
V: TRBV5-1
size: NA
D: NA
length: 15
J: TRBJ2-1

DNA: TGTGCCAGCAGCTCGCAGGGAGGGACTGAAGCTTTCTTT
CDR3: CASSSQGGTEAFF
V: TRBV7-3
size: few
D: NA
length: 13
J: TRBJ1-1

DNA: TGTGCCAGCAGCAATACCGATCTAGCGGTCAAAAGCTCCTACAATGAGCAGTTCTTC
CDR3: CASSNTDLAVKSSYNEQFF
V: TRBV14
size: few
D: TRBD2
length: 19
J: TRBJ2-1

DNA: TGTGCCAGCAGCTTATCAGTAGCCAAAAACATTCAGTACTTC
CDR3: CASSLSVAKNIQYF
V: TRBV7-2
size: NA
D: NA
length: 14
J: TRBJ2-4

DNA: TGTGCCAGCAGCTTGGTTTTAGGCGGTGGGCACCAGCCCCAGCATTTT
CDR3: CASSLVLGGGHQPQHF
V: TRBV7-2
size: NA
D: NA
length: 16
J: TRBJ1-5

DNA: TGTGCCAGCAGCTTAGCGTTTACTAGCGGGAGCCAGTTCTTC
CDR3: CASSLAFTSGSQFF
V: TRBV7-2
size: few
D: TRBD2
length: 14
J: TRBJ2-1

DNA: TGTGCCAGCTCCCCGGACAGGGGCCCTGAAAAACTGTTTTTT
CDR3: CASSPDRGPEKLFF
V: TRBV18
size: NA
D: TRBD1
length: 14
J: TRBJ1-4

DNA: TGCGCCAGCAGCTTGGCCGGGACGGACAATTCACCCCTCCACTTT
CDR3: CASSLAGTDNSPLHF
V: TRBV5-1
size: NA
D: NA
length: 15
J: TRBJ1-6

DNA: TGTGCCAGCAGTGCAGAGGACTTCTTTTCAGATACGCAGTATTTT
CDR3: CASSAEDFFSDTQYF
V: TRBV6-1
size: few
D: NA
length: 15
J: TRBJ2-3

DNA: TGCAGTGCTCCGTCGGGGACTAGCGGCCTCAATGAGCAGTTCTTC
CDR3: CSAPSGTSGLNEQFF
V: TRBV20-1
size: NA
D: TRBD2
length: 15
J: TRBJ2-1

DNA: TGCAGTGCGGCCACTAGGCAGCCCGTCTACGAGCAGTACTTC
CDR3: CSAATRQPVYEQYF
V: TRBV20-1
size: few
D: NA
length: 14
J: TRBJ2-7

DNA: TGCAGTGCTACCCAGCCAGGACGACTCTCCTACGAGCAGTACTTC
CDR3: CSATQPGRLSYEQYF
V: TRBV20-1
size: NA
D: NA
length: 15
J: TRBJ2-7

DNA: TGTGCCTGGAGTGATGAGGGGGGACCCCAAGAGACCCAGTACTTC
CDR3: CAWSDEGGPQETQYF
V: TRBV30
size: few
D: NA
length: 15
J: TRBJ2-5

DNA: TGTGCCAGCAGGGGACAGGGGCGCACTGGCACCCTGTACTTC
CDR3: CASRGQGRTGTLYF
V: TRBV21-1
size: few
D: NA
length: 14
J: TRBJ2-7

DNA: TGTGCCAGCAGGGATAAGGGCAGCTGGGATGAGCAGTTCTTC
CDR3: CASRDKGSWDEQFF
V: TRBV7-2
size: few
D: NA
length: 14
J: TRBJ2-1

DNA: TGCAGTGCCCTCCGGGGGAATGAGCAGTTCTTC
CDR3: CSALRGNEQFF
V: TRBV20-1
size: NA
D: NA
length: 11
J: TRBJ2-1

DNA: TGCGCCAGCAGCTTGGCAGGATCTAGTTACAATGAGCAGTTCTTC
CDR3: CASSLAGSSYNEQFF
V: TRBV5-1
size: many
D: NA
length: 15
J: TRBJ2-1

DNA: TGTGCCAGCAGTCCCAGCGGGAGGGTACAAGAGACCCAGTACTTC
CDR3: CASSPSGRVQETQYF
V: TRBV12-3/TRBV12-4
size: NA
D: TRBD2
length: 15
J: TRBJ2-5

DNA: TGCAGTGCTACCAAACCGGGATTGAGCTCCTACGAGCAGTACTTC
CDR3: CSATKPGLSSYEQYF
V: TRBV20-1
size: NA
D: NA
length: 15
J: TRBJ2-7

DNA: TGTGCCACCAGAGCCAGGGGAGACTACGAGCAGTACTTC
CDR3: CATRARGDYEQYF
V: TRBV24-1
size: NA
D: NA
length: 13
J: TRBJ2-7

DNA: TGTGCCAGCAAGGAGCTAGCGGGACCTGGGGATGAGCAGTTCTTC
CDR3: CASKELAGPGDEQFF
V: TRBV19
size: NA
D: TRBD2
length: 15
J: TRBJ2-1

DNA: TGCGCCAGCAGCTGGATGCCGGGACAGGGGCAAGATACGCAGTATTTT
CDR3: CASSWMPGQGQDTQYF
V: TRBV5-1
size: few
D: TRBD1
length: 16
J: TRBJ2-3

DNA: TGCGCCAGCAGCCGGGAACCAGGGGTTTATCTGGAGACCCAGTACTTC
CDR3: CASSREPGVYLETQYF
V: TRBV4-3
size: few
D: NA
length: 16
J: TRBJ2-5

DNA: TGTGCCAGCAGCTCCACCTGGGGACTAGCGGGTTTAGATGAGCAGTTCTTC
CDR3: CASSSTWGLAGLDEQFF
V: TRBV7-9
size: NA
D: TRBD2
length: 17
J: TRBJ2-1

DNA: TGTGCCAGCAGCAAAGTTTCACTGCCAGACATCAGCTCCTATAATTCACCCCTCCACTTT
CDR3: CASSKVSLPDISSYNSPLHF
V: TRBV21-1
size: NA
D: NA
length: 20
J: TRBJ1-6

DNA: TGTGCCAGCAGCCCCGGGACAGGGGTGAGCAATCAGCCCCAGCATTTT
CDR3: CASSPGTGVSNQPQHF
V: TRBV7-9
size: few
D: TRBD1
length: 16
J: TRBJ1-5

DNA: TGTGCCAGCAGCTTAGCGGGGACCGGTCGGAACACCATATATTTT
CDR3: CASSLAGTGRNTIYF
V: TRBV7-2
size: few
D: NA
length: 15
J: TRBJ1-3

DNA: TGCAGTGCTAGACGACTAGCGGGAGTAGGGGCAGAGACCCAGTACTTC
CDR3: CSARRLAGVGAETQYF
V: TRBV20-1
size: NA
D: TRBD2
length: 16
J: TRBJ2-5

DNA: TGTGCCAGTAGCCCATCCTCTGTAGCGGGGGGGGACAATGAGCAGTTCTTC
CDR3: CASSPSSVAGGDNEQFF
V: TRBV19
size: few
D: TRBD2
length: 17
J: TRBJ2-1

DNA: TGTGCCAGCAGCCAAGACCGTTTCCGGGGGATGGGCACAGATACGCAGTATTTT
CDR3: CASSQDRFRGMGTDTQYF
V: TRBV4-2
size: NA
D: NA
length: 18
J: TRBJ2-3

DNA: TGTGCCAGCAGCTTTACGCGCGGGGGGGCGTACGAGCAGTACTTC
CDR3: CASSFTRGGAYEQYF
V: TRBV5-5
size: NA
D: TRBD2
length: 15
J: TRBJ2-7

DNA: TGCGCCAGCAGTCCCGGGACAGGGCAAGAGCAGTACTTC
CDR3: CASSPGTGQEQYF
V: TRBV5-1
size: few
D: TRBD1
length: 13
J: TRBJ2-7

DNA: TGTGCCAGTAGTATACTGGGAGATACGCAGTATTTT
CDR3: CASSILGDTQYF
V: TRBV19
size: few
D: NA
length: 12
J: TRBJ2-3

DNA: TGTGCTAGCAGCTTAGACAGGGGCGCCTACAATGAGCAGTTCTTC
CDR3: CASSLDRGAYNEQFF
V: TRBV7-7
size: NA
D: TRBD1
length: 15
J: TRBJ2-1

DNA: TGCGCCAGCAGCTTGTTCGCGGCGGGGGGGGACTATGGCTACACCTTC
CDR3: CASSLFAAGGDYGYTF
V: TRBV5-1
size: few
D: NA
length: 16
J: TRBJ1-2

DNA: TGTGCCACCAGTGATTGGGAGAACGAGCAGTACTTC
CDR3: CATSDWENEQYF
V: TRBV24-1
size: NA
D: NA
length: 12
J: TRBJ2-7

DNA: TGTGCCAGCAGCCAAAGTCGCTGGGGCGAGCAGTACTTC
CDR3: CASSQSRWGEQYF
V: TRBV11-1
size: few
D: NA
length: 13
J: TRBJ2-7

DNA: TGCGCCAGCAGCCGGCCAGGGACTCAGCCCCAGCATTTT
CDR3: CASSRPGTQPQHF
V: TRBV4-1
size: NA
D: NA
length: 13
J: TRBJ1-5

DNA: TGTGCCAGCGGGGACGAGTTTGAGCAGTTCTTC
CDR3: CASGDEFEQFF
V: TRBV9
size: many
D: NA
length: 11
J: TRBJ2-1

DNA: TGCGCCAGCAGCCAAGAAGTGGTTAACTCTGGAAACACCATATATTTT
CDR3: CASSQEVVNSGNTIYF
V: TRBV4-3
size: few
D: NA
length: 16
J: TRBJ1-3

DNA: TGTGCCAGCAGAACAGGGATGGAGCAGTACTTC
CDR3: CASRTGMEQYF
V: TRBV6-2/TRBV6-3
size: NA
D: NA
length: 11
J: TRBJ2-7

DNA: TGTGCCAGCAGCTCGACAGGGTTGGGCGAGCAGTACTTC
CDR3: CASSSTGLGEQYF
V: TRBV7-6
size: NA
D: TRBD1
length: 13
J: TRBJ2-7

DNA: TGCGCCAGCAGCCCCTATCTGACTAGCGGGGGAAACTCCTACGAGCAGTACTTC
CDR3: CASSPYLTSGGNSYEQYF
V: TRBV4-3
size: few
D: TRBD2
length: 18
J: TRBJ2-7

DNA: TGTGCCAGCCACGGGGACAGGGGGTCGGGCGAGCAGTACTTC
CDR3: CASHGDRGSGEQYF
V: TRBV12-3/TRBV12-4
size: NA
D: TRBD1
length: 14
J: TRBJ2-7

DNA: TGTGCCAGCAGTTGGGGGACCCCAAATTACGAGCAGTACTTC
CDR3: CASSWGTPNYEQYF
V: TRBV12-3/TRBV12-4
size: few
D: NA
length: 14
J: TRBJ2-7

DNA: TGTGCCAGCAGCCCCCGACTAGTGGAGACCCAGTACTTC
CDR3: CASSPRLVETQYF
V: TRBV7-9
size: few
D: NA
length: 13
J: TRBJ2-5

DNA: TGCGCCAGCAGCTGGTCGGACGGGAACACTGAAGCTTTCTTT
CDR3: CASSWSDGNTEAFF
V: TRBV5-1
size: few
D: NA
length: 14
J: TRBJ1-1